These 27 T cell receptor beta chains came from one sample sequenced in a study of cytomegalovirus exposure and HLA in healthy donors. PCR used 60 Vbeta primers and 13 Jbeta primers. Produced via immunoSEQ multiplex PCR; TCRdb's table is partial and in-frame only. The sample lists roughly 130,000 clones; around two thirds were seen once. What was sequenced was PBMCs. The source of these receptors is a man aged 18 to 30 in good health and CMV-seropositive.

The chain is built from TRBV6-5 and TRBJ1-1, with TRBD1 as a possible D gene (5 bases). The germline V gene has CDR1 MNHEY and CDR2 SVGAGI. This CDR3 contains 12 residues. The V end lost 5 bases, the J end lost 5 bases, and 9 bases lay between the germline ends. The CDR3 coding sequence is TGTGCCAGCAGTCCGGGGGGTACTGAAGCTTTCTTT. Its translation is CASSPGGTEAFF.

There are a few counts of this clone. V gene TRBV10-3 combines with J gene TRBJ2-7; 7 positions match TRBD1. The V gene end was trimmed by 2 bases and the J gene end by 5 bases; junction bases not matched to a gene: 6. Germline-derived CDR1 and CDR2 are ENHRY and SYGVKD. The CDR3 contains 14 residues. Here the CDR3 reads CAISEDRVGNEQYF. DNA for the CDR3: TGTGCCATCAGTGAGGACAGGGTAGGCAACGAGCAGTACTTC.

This clone was counted a single time. V is TRBV5-1 and J is TRBJ1-1; 8 bases agree with TRBD1. Trimming took 0 bases from V and 8 from J; bases not matched to a gene: 6. CDR1 SGHRS and CDR2 YFSETQ come from the germline V gene. The CDR3 totals 14 residues. DNA of the CDR3: TGCGCCAGCAGCTTGGGCTCTCGGACAGGGGAAGCTTTCTTT. Its translation: CASSLGSRTGEAFF.

The V gene is TRBV19, the J gene TRBJ1-2; TRBD1 aligns across 8 bases. The V gene's germline CDR1 is LNHDA and CDR2 SQIVND (reference sequence). V lost 6 bases, J lost 1 base, and 7 bases stayed unmatched. The CDR3 has 15 residues. CDR3 loop: CASRRVDRDNYGYTF. CDR3 DNA sequence: TGTGCCAGTAGAAGGGTGGACAGGGATAACTATGGCTACACCTTC.

V usage is TRBV7-2 and J usage is TRBJ2-5, with 12 bases aligning to TRBD2. Germline values: CDR1 SGHTA, CDR2 FQGNSA. J was trimmed by 5 bases and V by 5 bases; bases with no gene match: 9. This CDR3 is 16 amino acids long. CDR3 nucleotides: TGTGCCAGCAGCCCCGGACTAGCGGGACGGGTGGAGACCCAGTACTTC. It specifies CASSPGLAGRVETQYF.

J is TRBJ2-1 and V is TRBV6-5; TRBD2 matches 7 bases. Per germline, CDR1 MNHEY and CDR2 SVGAGI. Trimming cost V 7 bases and J 4 bases; bases outside gene matches: 7. The CDR3 totals 14 residues. CDR3 loop: CASMGGSLYNEQFF. CDR3 DNA sequence: TGTGCCAGCATGGGGGGGTCCCTGTACAATGAGCAGTTCTTC.

The chain carries TRBV7-2 and TRBJ2-7, with 7 nucleotides matching TRBD2. Germline CDR1 and CDR2: SGHTA and FQGNSA. Trimming at V came to 1 base and at J to 2 bases, leaving 8 bases not matched to a gene. The CDR3 runs 16 residues. The CDR3 is CASSLEVGGYPYEQYF. The CDR3 nucleotides read TGTGCCAGCAGCTTAGAGGTGGGAGGGTACCCCTACGAGCAGTACTTC.

The chain links TRBV5-5 to TRBJ1-2; 8 bases fit TRBD1. There are 15 residues in the CDR3. The ends lost 4 bases at V and 2 bases at J; junction bases unmatched: 7. Germline CDR1 is SGHKS and CDR2 is YYEKEE (reference sequence). The CDR3 loop is CASSIGTGPNYGYTF. The CDR3 bases are TGTGCCAGCAGCATAGGGACAGGCCCGAACTATGGCTACACCTTC.

This sequence joins TRBV5-6 and TRBJ1-1, with a weak D call TRBD1 (6 bases). V dropped 4 bases and J dropped 4 bases, with 17 bases sitting between them. Per the germline V gene, CDR1 is SGHDT and CDR2 is YYEEEE. This CDR3 spans 15 amino acids. The CDR3 spells CASSIGLTGFTEAFF. The CDR3 DNA sequence: TGTGCCAGCAGCATCGGACTCACAGGGTTCACTGAAGCTTTCTTT.

V usage is TRBV9 and J usage is TRBJ1-5; no definite D call. Per germline, CDR1 SGDLS and CDR2 YYNGEE. CDR3 length equals 16 residues. V was clipped by 4 bases and J by 0 bases, with 14 bases between them. CDR3 loop: CASSPPSQNSNQPQHF. CDR3 in DNA: TGTGCCAGCAGCCCGCCATCCCAGAATAGCAATCAGCCCCAGCATTTT.

This clone was seen only a few times. CDR3 loop: CASSLGQNTEAFF. The DNA for the CDR3 is TGTGCCAGCAGTTTGGGGCAGAACACTGAAGCTTTCTTT. V is TRBV28 and J is TRBJ1-1, with D maybe TRBD1 (5 bases). The CDR3 spans 13 residues. V was pared by 3 bases and J by 1 base, with 6 bases between. From germline, CDR1 is MDHEN and CDR2 SYDVKM. Based on the CDR3 plus reference TRBV28 and TRBJ1-1, the full variable domain is DVKVTQSSRYLVKRTGEKVFLECVQDMDHENMFWYRQDPGLGLRLIYFSYDVKMKEKGDIPEGYSVSREKKERFSLILESASTNQTSMYLCASSLGQNTEAFFGQGTRLTVV.

The J gene is TRBJ2-2, the V gene TRBV5-1; 9 bases line up with TRBD1. Germline V gene sequence: CDR1 SGHRS, CDR2 YFSETQ. With 3 bases clipped from V and 5 bases from J, the junction kept 5 bases outside the gene matches. This CDR3 region has 15 residues. CDR3 sequence: CASSSGTGWTGELFF. The CDR3 DNA is TGCGCCAGCAGCTCCGGGACAGGGTGGACCGGGGAGCTGTTTTTT.

The V and J genes are TRBV5-1 and TRBJ1-2; D not resolved. Germline V gene data show CDR1 as SGHRS and CDR2 as YFSETQ. V was cut by 4 bases and J by 6 bases, with 13 bases left in between. CDR3 size: 13 residues. This chain's CDR3 is CASSQSVVDGYTF. The CDR3 coding sequence is TGCGCCAGCAGCCAATCGGTTGTCGATGGCTACACCTTC.

The V and J genes are TRBV5-6 and TRBJ1-1; D is ambiguous. This CDR3 contains 14 residues. V lost 0 bases to trimming and J lost 11 bases, with 17 bases between them. CDR1 and CDR2 from the germline V gene are SGHDT and YYEEEE. This CDR3 reads CASSLAQRNLRAFF. For the CDR3, the DNA is TGTGCCAGCAGCTTGGCTCAGAGGAACCTGAGGGCTTTCTTT. Using reference TRBV5-6 and TRBJ1-1 for the parts outside the CDR3, the full variable domain is DAGVTQSPTHLIKTRGQQVTLRCSPKSGHDTVSWYQQALGQGPQFIFQYYEEEERQRGNFPDRFSGHQFPNYSSELNVNALLLGDSALYLCASSLAQRNLRAFFGQGTRLTVV.

This rearrangement joins TRBV27 to TRBJ2-1, with D unresolved. Trimming shortened V by 7 bases and J by 8 bases, and 9 bases separated the two germline ends. The length of the CDR3 is 11 residues. Germline V lookup: CDR1 MNHEY, CDR2 SMNVEV (reference sequence). The CDR3 region is CASTSGYEQFF. The DNA of the CDR3 is TGTGCCAGCACCTCAGGCTATGAGCAGTTCTTC.

J is TRBJ2-3 and V is TRBV21-1; the D call TRBD2 from the table was never checked on the DNA. TRBV21-1 is a recognized pseudogene. There are 11 residues in the CDR3. CDR3 coding DNA: TGTGCCAAGGGGGGGGGAGATACGCAGTATTTT. It specifies CAKGGGDTQYF.

The CDR3 region has the DNA TGTGCCAGTGGCGGACTCAGAGAATCTACCTTTGGCTACACCTTC. It yields the protein CASGGLRESTFGYTF. This chain uses TRBV19 with TRBJ1-2, with D hard to call. The CDR3 is 15 amino acids. Germline V lookup: CDR1 LNHDA, CDR2 SQIVND (reference sequence). Trimming removed 8 bases at V and 7 bases at J, with 23 bases between. The full variable domain, completed using reference TRBV19 and TRBJ1-2, is DGGITQSPKYLFRKEGQNVTLSCEQNLNHDAMYWYRQDPGQGLRLIYYSQIVNDFQKGDIAEGYSVSREKKESFPLTVTSAQKNPTAFYLCASGGLRESTFGYTFGSGTRLTVV.

This clone was recorded a few times. The V and J genes are TRBV7-3 and TRBJ1-5; TRBD1 is a possible D gene (6 bases). V was pared by 6 bases and J by 0 bases, with 21 bases between. The germline V gene encodes CDR1 SGHTA and CDR2 FQGTGA. The CDR3 consists of 18 residues. The CDR3 DNA reads as TGTGCCAGCAGGCGGGGGCAGGGGCCCCCGTATAGCAATCAGCCCCAGCATTTT. Its translation: CASRRGQGPPYSNQPQHF.

The rearrangement joins TRBV18 to TRBJ1-5; D is unresolved. The germline CDR1 and CDR2 sequences are KGHSH and LQKENI. This CDR3 comprises 14 residues. Trimming left V 5 bases short and J 1 base short, with 9 bases between. CDR3 nucleotide sequence: TGTGCCAGCTCAATGGGGAGAAGCAATCAGCCCCAGCATTTT. It is translated as CASSMGRSNQPQHF.

This chain joins TRBV7-9 and TRBJ2-5; D possibly corresponds to TRBD2 (6 bases). Looked up from germline, CDR1 is SEHNR and CDR2 is FQNEAQ (reference sequence). The CDR3 extends over 15 amino acids. V lost 5 bases and J 5 bases, leaving 18 bases between the germline ends. In nucleotides, the CDR3 is TGTGCCAGCAGCCCAAGGTTCGGGGGATCGGAGACCCAGTACTTC. This translates into CASSPRFGGSETQYF.

V is TRBV5-1 and J is TRBJ2-3; 8 nucleotides agree with TRBD1. The CDR3 spans 13 residues. Germline lookup yields CDR1 SGHRS and CDR2 YFSETQ. Trimming cost V 4 bases and J 6 bases; bases outside gene matches: 4. The CDR3 is CASSRTGLDTQYF. CDR3 in DNA: TGCGCCAGCAGCAGGACAGGGCTGGATACGCAGTATTTT.

V gene TRBV7-8 combines with J gene TRBJ2-2; D uncertain. Germline V gene lookup returns CDR1 SGHVS and CDR2 FQNEAQ. This CDR3 is built from 14 residues. The V gene lost 5 bases and the J gene lost 9 bases, with 16 bases spanning the gap. The CDR3 sequence is CASSPIFSVRELFF. CDR3 bases: TGTGCCAGCAGCCCGATCTTTTCGGTGAGGGAGCTGTTTTTT.

The chain uses TRBV12-5 and TRBJ2-3, with D possibly matching TRBD2 (5 bases). V was cut by 5 bases and J by 0 bases, with 12 bases left in between. Germline assignment: CDR1 LGHNT and CDR2 FRNRAP. The CDR3 spans 15 residues. The CDR3 DNA follows: TGTGCTAGTGGTCCCGGGCGGGCTAGCACAGATACGCAGTATTTT. Translating it yields CASGPGRASTDTQYF.

Only a few counts were recorded for this clone. This chain links TRBV2 with TRBJ1-2; no clear D. V lost 4 bases to trimming and J lost 7 bases, with 10 bases between them. Germline CDR1 is SNHLY and CDR2 is FYNNEI. The CDR3 contains 12 residues. CDR3 loop: CASSVEVSGYTF. The CDR3 bases are TGTGCCAGCAGTGTGGAGGTGTCTGGCTACACCTTC.

The V call is TRBV4-2, the J call TRBJ2-7, with 7 bases lining up with TRBD2. With V trimmed by 0 bases and J by 7 bases, 12 bases remained unmatched. CDR1 is LGHNA and CDR2 is YNFKEQ in the germline V gene. The CDR3 length is 16 residues. Written as DNA, the CDR3 is TGTGCCAGCAGCCAAGAGGGCGGCGGGGGTCCGGGAGAGCAGTACTTC. Protein product: CASSQEGGGGPGEQYF.

This clone was detected only once. The J gene is TRBJ2-3, the V gene TRBV29-1, with 9 bases aligning to TRBD1. Germline V lookup: CDR1 SQVTM, CDR2 ANQGSEA. The V and J ends lost 6 bases and 2 bases, in that order; junction bases with no gene match: 6. The CDR3 consists of 14 residues. DNA for the CDR3: TGCAGCGTGAACCGGGACAGGGCCACAGATACGCAGTATTTT. It codes for CSVNRDRATDTQYF.

J is TRBJ2-5 and V is TRBV28, with 13 bases aligning to TRBD2. V shed 2 bases and J 6 bases; nucleotides not matched to a gene: 6. The CDR3 covers 16 residues. Germline V lookup: CDR1 MDHEN, CDR2 SYDVKM. CDR3 DNA sequence: TGTGCCAGCAGTTTACGGACTAGCGGGAGAACGAAGACCCAGTACTTC. The encoded protein is CASSLRTSGRTKTQYF.